The following is a TCR beta chain sequence with its context. The study excluded patients with other autoimmune diseases, uncontrolled infections, pregnancy or lactation. Someone took the PBMCs out of about 10 ml of fresh peripheral blood. RNA transcripts were the source from which TCR beta CDR3 regions were amplified. HTBI primers served in a first-round RT-PCR, which a second-round multiplex PCR followed. TCRdb itself ran the multiplex PCR reads through MiXCR, one entry per CDR3 protein. Of hundreds of thousands of distinct CDR3 sequences listed, approximately 22% are singletons. The sample is drawn from a study of Graves' ophthalmopathy and Graves' hyperthyroidism. Study at large: Blood was drawn at initial diagnosis, before any treatment.

CDR1 and CDR2 (germline): MNHNS, SASEGT. The ends were cut back, 8 bases at V and 6 bases at J, with 13 bases in the middle. The CDR3 sequence is 13 residues long. The rearrangement uses TRBV6-1 and TRBJ2-2; D might be TRBD1 (6 bases). This sequence originates from a woman between 18 and 30 years old with stable Graves' hyperthyroidism. Some clones in this sample may be carry-over from other donors' samples. Sequenced input: peripheral blood. CDR3 nucleotides: TGTGCCAGCTCCGCTAACAGGGCCGGGGAGCTGTTTTTT. Translation: CASSANRAGELFF.